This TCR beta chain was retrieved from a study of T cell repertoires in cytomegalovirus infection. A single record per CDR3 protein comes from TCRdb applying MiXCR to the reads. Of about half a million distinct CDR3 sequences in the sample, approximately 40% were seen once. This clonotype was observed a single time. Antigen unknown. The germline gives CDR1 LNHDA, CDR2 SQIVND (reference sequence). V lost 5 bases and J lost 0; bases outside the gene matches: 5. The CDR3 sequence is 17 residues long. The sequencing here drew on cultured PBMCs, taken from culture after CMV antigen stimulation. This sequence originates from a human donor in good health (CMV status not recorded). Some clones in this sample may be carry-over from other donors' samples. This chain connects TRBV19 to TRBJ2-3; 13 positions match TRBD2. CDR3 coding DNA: TGTGCCAGTAGTCGACGGACTAGCGGGAGAAGCACAGATACGCAGTATTTT. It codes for CASSRRTSGRSTDTQYF.